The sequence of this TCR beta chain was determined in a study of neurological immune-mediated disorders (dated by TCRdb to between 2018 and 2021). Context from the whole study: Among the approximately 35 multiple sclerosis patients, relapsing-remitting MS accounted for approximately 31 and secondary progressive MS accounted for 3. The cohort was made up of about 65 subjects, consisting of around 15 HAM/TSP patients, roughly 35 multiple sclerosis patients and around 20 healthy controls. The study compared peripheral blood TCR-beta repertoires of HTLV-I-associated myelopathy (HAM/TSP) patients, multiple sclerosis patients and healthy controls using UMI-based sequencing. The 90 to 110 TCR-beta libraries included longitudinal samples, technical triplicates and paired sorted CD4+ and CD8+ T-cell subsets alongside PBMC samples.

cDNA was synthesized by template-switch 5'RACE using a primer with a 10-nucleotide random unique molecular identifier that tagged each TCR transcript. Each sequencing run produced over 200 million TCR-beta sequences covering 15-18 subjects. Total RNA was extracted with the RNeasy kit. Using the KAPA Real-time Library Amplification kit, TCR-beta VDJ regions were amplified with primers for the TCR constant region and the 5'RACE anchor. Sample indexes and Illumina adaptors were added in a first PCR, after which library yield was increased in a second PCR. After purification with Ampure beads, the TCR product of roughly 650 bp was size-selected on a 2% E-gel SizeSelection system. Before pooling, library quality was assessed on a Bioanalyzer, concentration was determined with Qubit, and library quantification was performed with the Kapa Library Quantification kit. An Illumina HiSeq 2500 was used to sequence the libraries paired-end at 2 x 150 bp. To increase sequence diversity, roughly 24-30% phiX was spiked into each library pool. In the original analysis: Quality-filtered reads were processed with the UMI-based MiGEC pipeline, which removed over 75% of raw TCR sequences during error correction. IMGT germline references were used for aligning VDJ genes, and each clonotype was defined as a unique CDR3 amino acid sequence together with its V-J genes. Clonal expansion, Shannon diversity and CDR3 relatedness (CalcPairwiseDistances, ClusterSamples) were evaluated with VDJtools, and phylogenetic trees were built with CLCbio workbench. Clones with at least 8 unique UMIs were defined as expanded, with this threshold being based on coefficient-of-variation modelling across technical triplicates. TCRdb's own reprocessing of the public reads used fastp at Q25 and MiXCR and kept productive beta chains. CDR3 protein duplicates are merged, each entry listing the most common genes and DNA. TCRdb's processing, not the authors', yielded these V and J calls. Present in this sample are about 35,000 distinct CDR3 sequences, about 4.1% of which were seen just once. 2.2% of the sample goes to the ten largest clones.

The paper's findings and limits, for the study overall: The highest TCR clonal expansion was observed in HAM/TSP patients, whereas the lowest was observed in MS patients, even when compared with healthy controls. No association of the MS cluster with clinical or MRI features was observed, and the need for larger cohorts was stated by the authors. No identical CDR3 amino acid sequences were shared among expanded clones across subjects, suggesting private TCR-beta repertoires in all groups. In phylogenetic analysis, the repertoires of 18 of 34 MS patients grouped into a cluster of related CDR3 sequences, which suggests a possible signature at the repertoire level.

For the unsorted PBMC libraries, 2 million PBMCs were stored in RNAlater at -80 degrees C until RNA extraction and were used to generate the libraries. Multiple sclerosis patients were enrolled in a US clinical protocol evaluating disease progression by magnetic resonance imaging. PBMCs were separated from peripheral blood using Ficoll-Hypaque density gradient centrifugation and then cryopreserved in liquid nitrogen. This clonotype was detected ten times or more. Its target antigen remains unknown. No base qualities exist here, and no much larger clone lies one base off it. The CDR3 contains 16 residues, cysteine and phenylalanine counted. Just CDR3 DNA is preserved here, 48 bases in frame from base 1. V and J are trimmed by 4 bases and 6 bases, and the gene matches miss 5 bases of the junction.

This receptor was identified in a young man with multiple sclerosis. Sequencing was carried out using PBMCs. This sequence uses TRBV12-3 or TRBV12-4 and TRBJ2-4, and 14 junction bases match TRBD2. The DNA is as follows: TGTGCCAGCAGTTCCCAGGGACTAGCGGGGGTAAACATTCAGTACTTC. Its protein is CASSSQGLAGVNIQYF.